The 2 T cell receptor beta chains given below trace back to one sample, sequenced in a study of control samples from healthy donors and cancer patients (dated by TCRdb to 2020 to 2022). Library prep was done by the immunoSEQ multiplex PCR assay. TCRdb retrieved this table from immuneACCESS and kept in-frame rearrangements only. Not all clones are present; in checked studies, unresolved V genes account for under half, and no reason is known for the remainder. The table for this sample lists some 120,000 clones; roughly 95% of them were counted only once. Together, the top ten hold 3.6% of the sample. The sample comprised blood. The origin of the receptors is a man younger than 45 in good health.

V gene TRBV11-2 combines with J gene TRBJ2-3; TRBD2 aligns across 11 bases. Germline-derived CDR1 and CDR2 are SGHAT and FQNNGV. CDR3 size: 16 residues. V lost 0 bases, J lost 1 base, and 0 bases stayed unmatched. CDR3 nucleotides: TGTGCCAGCAGCTTAGAGACTAGCGGGGGCACAGATACGCAGTATTTT. Protein sequence: CASSLETSGGTDTQYF. The variable domain in full, with the rest retrieved from reference TRBV11-2 and TRBJ2-3, is EAGVAQSPRYKIIEKRQSVAFWCNPISGHATLYWYQQILGQGPKLLIQFQNNGVVDDSQLPKDRFSAERLKGVDSTLKIQPAKLEDSAVYLCASSLETSGGTDTQYFGPGTRLTVL.

The gene calls are TRBV6-2 or TRBV6-3 and TRBJ2-2; 9 nucleotides agree with TRBD1. The CDR3 extends over 14 amino acids. Germline values: CDR1 MNHEY, CDR2 SVGEGT. V dropped 6 bases and J dropped 5; count of bases not matched to a gene: 4. CDR3 protein: CASSTGTGTGELFF. As DNA, the CDR3 is TGTGCCAGCAGCACCGGGACAGGGACCGGGGAGCTGTTTTTT.